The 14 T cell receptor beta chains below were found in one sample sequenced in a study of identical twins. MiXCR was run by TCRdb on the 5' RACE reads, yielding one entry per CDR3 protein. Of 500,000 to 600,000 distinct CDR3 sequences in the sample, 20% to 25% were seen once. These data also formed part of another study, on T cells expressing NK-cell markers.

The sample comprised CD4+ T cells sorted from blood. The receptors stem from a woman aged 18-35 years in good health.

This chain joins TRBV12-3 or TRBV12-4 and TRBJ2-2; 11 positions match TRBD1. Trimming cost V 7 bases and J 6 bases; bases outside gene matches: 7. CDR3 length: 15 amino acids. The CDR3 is CASTSRDRGSGELFF. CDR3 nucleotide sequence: TGTGCCAGCACCAGCCGGGACAGGGGGTCCGGGGAGCTGTTTTTT.

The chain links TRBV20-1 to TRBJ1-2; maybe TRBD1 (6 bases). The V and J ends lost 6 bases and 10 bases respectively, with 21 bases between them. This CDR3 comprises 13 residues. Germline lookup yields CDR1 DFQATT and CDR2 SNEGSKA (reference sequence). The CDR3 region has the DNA TGCAGTGCCCCTAGGGGGACGGGATTTGCCTACACCTTC. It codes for CSAPRGTGFAYTF.

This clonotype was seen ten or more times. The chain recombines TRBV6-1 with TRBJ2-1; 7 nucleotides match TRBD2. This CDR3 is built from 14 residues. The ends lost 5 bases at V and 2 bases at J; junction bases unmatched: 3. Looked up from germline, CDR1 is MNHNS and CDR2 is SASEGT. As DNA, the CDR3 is TGTGCCAGCAGTCCTAGCGGAACCTACAATGAGCAGTTCTTC. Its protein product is CASSPSGTYNEQFF.

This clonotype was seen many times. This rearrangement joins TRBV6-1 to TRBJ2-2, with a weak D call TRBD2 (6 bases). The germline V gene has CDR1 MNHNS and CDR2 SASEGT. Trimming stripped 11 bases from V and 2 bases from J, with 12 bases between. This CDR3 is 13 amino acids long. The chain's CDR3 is CAGGTANTGELFF. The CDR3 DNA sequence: TGTGCCGGGGGGACGGCAAACACCGGGGAGCTGTTTTTT.

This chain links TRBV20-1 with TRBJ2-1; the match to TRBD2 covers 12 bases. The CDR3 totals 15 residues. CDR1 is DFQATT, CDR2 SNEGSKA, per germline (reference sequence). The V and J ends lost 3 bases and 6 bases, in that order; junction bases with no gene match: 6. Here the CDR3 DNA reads TGCAGTGCTAGCGGACTAGCGGGACACCCCAATGAGCAGTTCTTC. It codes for CSASGLAGHPNEQFF.

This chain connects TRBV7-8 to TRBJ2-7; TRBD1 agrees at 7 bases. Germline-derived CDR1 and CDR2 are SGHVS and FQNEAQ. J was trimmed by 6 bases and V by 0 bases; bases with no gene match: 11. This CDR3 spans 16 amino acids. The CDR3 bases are TGTGCCAGCAGCTTAGCGGTTTACAGGGGCTGGGGCGAGCAGTACTTC. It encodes CASSLAVYRGWGEQYF.

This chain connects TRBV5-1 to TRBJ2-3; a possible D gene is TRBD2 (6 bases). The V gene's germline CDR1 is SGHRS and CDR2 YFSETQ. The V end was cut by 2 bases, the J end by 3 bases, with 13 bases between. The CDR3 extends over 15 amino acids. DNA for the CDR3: TGCGCCAGCAGCTTCGGGACTCCAGAGACAGATACGCAGTATTTT. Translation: CASSFGTPETDTQYF.

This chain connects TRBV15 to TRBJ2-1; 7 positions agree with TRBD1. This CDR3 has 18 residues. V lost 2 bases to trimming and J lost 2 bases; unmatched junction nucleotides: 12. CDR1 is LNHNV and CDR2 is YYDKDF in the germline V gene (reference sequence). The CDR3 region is CATSRLTGDAPPYNEQFF. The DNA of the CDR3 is TGTGCCACCAGCAGATTAACAGGGGACGCACCACCCTACAATGAGCAGTTCTTC. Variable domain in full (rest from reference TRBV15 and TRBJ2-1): DAMVIQNPRYQVTQFGKPVTLSCSQTLNHNVMYWYQQKSSQAPKLLFHYYDKDFNNEADTPDNFQSRRPNTSFCFLDIRSPGLGDTAMYLCATSRLTGDAPPYNEQFFGPGTRLTVL.

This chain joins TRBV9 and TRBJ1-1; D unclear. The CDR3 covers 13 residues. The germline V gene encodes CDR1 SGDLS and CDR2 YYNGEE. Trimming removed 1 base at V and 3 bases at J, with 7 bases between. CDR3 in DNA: TGTGCCAGCAGCGTAAGACACGACACTGAAGCTTTCTTT. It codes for CASSVRHDTEAFF.

Written as DNA, the CDR3 is TGTGCCAGCAGCCAAGGACTAGCGGAGCTATACAATGAGCAGTTCTTC. Translated, it gives CASSQGLAELYNEQFF. The chain employs TRBV3-1 and TRBJ2-1, with 9 bases fitting TRBD2. The CDR3 runs 16 residues. Germline values: CDR1 LGHDT, CDR2 YNNKEL (reference sequence). V lost 1 base and J lost 4; bases outside the gene matches: 5.

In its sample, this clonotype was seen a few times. The CDR3 sequence: CASSPDRFAGTEAFF. The CDR3 DNA reads as TGTGCCAGCAGTCCGGACAGGTTCGCGGGGACTGAAGCTTTCTTT. This sequence joins TRBV12-3 or TRBV12-4 and TRBJ1-1; 7 positions match TRBD1. V was clipped by 5 bases and J by 5 bases; unmatched bases: 11. This CDR3 is 15 amino acids long.

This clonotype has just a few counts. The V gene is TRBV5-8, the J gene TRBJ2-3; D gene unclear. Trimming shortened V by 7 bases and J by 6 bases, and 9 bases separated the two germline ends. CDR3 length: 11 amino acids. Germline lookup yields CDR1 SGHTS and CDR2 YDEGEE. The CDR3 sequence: CASGWWDTQYF. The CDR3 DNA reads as TGTGCCAGCGGATGGTGGGATACGCAGTATTTT.

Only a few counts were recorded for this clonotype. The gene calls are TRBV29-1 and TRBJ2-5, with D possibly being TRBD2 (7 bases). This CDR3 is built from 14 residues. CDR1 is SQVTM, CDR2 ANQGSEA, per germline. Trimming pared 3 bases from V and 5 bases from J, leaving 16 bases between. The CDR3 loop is CSVDFRGAGETQYF. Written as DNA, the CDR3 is TGCAGCGTTGATTTTCGGGGGGCCGGGGAGACCCAGTACTTC. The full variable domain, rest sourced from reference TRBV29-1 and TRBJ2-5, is SAVISQKPSRDICQRGTSLTIQCQVDSQVTMMFWYRQQPGQSLTLIATANQGSEATYESGFVIDKFPISRPNLTFSTLTVSNMSPEDSSIYLCSVDFRGAGETQYFGPGTRLLVL.

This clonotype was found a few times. CDR3 nucleotide sequence: TGTGCCAGCAGCCAATCCGTGGGAGGTAATGAGCAGTTCTTC. This encodes CASSQSVGGNEQFF. This chain links TRBV7-8 with TRBJ2-1; TRBD2 might be the D (6 bases). Trimming took off 5 bases at V and 7 bases at J, with 15 bases between the two ends. Per the germline V gene, CDR1 is SGHVS and CDR2 is FQNEAQ. The CDR3 has 14 residues.